Here is one T cell receptor (beta chain) with its context. TCRdb keeps only in-frame clones here, not all; method: immunoSEQ multiplex PCR. The profile shows just under 550,000 clones, 75% to 80% of them singletons. J lost 2 bases, V lost 5 bases, and 8 bases had no gene match. There are 16 residues in the CDR3. CDR1 and CDR2 from the germline V gene are MGHDK and SYGVNS. The data derive from a study of shared T cell receptors in the human thymus. The same specimen was also included in a second study, on human thymus T cells. That work states: Among the donors, all were healthy Finnish infants having corrective surgery for congenital heart defects. Thymic samples were excised during corrective heart operations. In unrelated individuals, thymic repertoires overlapped highly, according to related research.

The specimen was thymocytes. The chain recombines TRBV25-1 with TRBJ2-1; TRBD2 aligns across 8 bases. This TCR was sampled from a boy under two years old with a congenital heart defect. In DNA form, the CDR3 reads TGTGCCAGCAGTAGAAAACGGGAGGGAGCCTACAATGAGCAGTTCTTC. This gives the protein CASSRKREGAYNEQFF.